What follows describes a single T cell receptor beta chain. This sample stems from a study of follicular helper T cells after annual influenza vaccination. Data came from immunoSEQ multiplex PCR; TCRdb stores just in-frame clones and leaves some out. The sample holds about 6,500 clones; 82% are singletons and the top ten take around 0.77%. The V end was cut by 3 bases, the J end by 5 bases, with 13 bases between. The germline V gene has CDR1 SGHTA and CDR2 FQGNSA. The CDR3 length is 14 residues. The time point here: 2015-2016 season, pre-vaccination. Source: CXCR5- memory CD4+ T cells sorted from blood, taken on the day of influenza vaccination. The rearrangement joins TRBV7-2 to TRBJ2-5, with D possibly matching TRBD1 (5 bases). The clonotype comes from an adult who received the influenza vaccine. The CDR3 is CASSFVGSGETQYF. In DNA, the CDR3 is TGTGCCAGCAGCTTTGTGGGATCAGGGGAGACCCAGTACTTC. Looking up the rest from reference TRBV7-2 and TRBJ2-5 gives the full variable domain: GAGVSQSPSNKVTEKGKDVELRCDPISGHTALYWYRQSLGQGLEFLIYFQGNSAPDKSGLPSDRFSAERTGGSVSTLTIQRTQQEDSAVYLCASSFVGSGETQYFGPGTRLLVL.